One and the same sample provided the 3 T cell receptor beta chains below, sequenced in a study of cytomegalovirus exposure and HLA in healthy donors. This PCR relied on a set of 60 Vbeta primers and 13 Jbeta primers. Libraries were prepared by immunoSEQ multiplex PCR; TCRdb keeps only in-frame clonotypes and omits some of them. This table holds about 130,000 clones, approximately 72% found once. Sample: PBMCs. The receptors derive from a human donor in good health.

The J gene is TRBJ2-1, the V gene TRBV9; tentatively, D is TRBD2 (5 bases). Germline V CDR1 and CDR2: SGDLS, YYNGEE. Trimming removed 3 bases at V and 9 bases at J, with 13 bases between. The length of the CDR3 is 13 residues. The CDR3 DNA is TGTGCCAGCAGCGACCCCCCCAGCGGTGAGCAGTTCTTC. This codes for CASSDPPSGEQFF. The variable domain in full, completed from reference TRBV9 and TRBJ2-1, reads DSGVTQTPKHLITATGQRVTLRCSPRSGDLSVYWYQQSLDQGLQFLIQYYNGEERAKGNILERFSAQQFPDLHSELNLSSLELGDSALYFCASSDPPSGEQFFGPGTRLTVL.

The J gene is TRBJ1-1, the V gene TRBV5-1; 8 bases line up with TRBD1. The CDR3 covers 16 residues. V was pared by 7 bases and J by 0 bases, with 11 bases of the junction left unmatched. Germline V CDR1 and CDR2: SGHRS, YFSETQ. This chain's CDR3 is CASHTYRGGMNTEAFF. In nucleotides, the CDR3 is TGCGCCAGCCATACCTACAGGGGGGGGATGAACACTGAAGCTTTCTTT.

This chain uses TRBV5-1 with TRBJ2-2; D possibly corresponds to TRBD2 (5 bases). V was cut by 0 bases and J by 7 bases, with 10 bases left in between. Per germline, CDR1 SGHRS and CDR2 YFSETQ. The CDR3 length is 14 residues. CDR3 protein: CASSLEFGVGELFF. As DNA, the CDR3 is TGCGCCAGCAGCTTGGAATTCGGGGTCGGGGAGCTGTTTTTT.